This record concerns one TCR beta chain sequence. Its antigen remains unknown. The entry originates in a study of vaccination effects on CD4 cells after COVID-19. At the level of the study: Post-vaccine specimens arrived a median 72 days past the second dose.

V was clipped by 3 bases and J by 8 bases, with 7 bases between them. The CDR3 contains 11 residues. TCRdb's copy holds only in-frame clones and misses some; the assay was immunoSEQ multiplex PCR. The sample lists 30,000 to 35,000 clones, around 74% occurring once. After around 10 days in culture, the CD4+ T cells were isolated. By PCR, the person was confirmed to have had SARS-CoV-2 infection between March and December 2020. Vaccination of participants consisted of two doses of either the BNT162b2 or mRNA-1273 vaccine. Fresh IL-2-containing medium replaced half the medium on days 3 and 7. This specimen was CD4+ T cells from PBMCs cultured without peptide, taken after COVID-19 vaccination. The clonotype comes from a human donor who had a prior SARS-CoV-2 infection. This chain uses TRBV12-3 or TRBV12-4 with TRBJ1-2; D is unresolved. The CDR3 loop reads CASSFARGYTF. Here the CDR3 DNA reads TGTGCCAGCAGTTTTGCTCGGGGCTACACCTTC.